Below, one TCR beta chain is given with its context. The entry originates in a study of blood T cell repertoires in COVID-19. The overall study: Researchers got acute and convalescent COVID-19 samples from the United States, Italy and Spain. From T cells, B-cell-depleted T cells, or PBMCs came the material, which was cDNA or gDNA.

The CDR3 extends over 14 amino acids. Per germline, CDR1 DFQATT and CDR2 SNEGSKA (reference sequence). With 3 bases removed from V and 4 bases from J, the gap between germline ends came to 13 bases. Source study methods: Reference gene primer amplification gave estimated nucleated cell counts. The data were produced by immunoSEQ multiplex PCR, yet TCRdb's version contains in-frame clones alone and is incomplete. V and J calls and clone size are those listed in that table; D and trimming were worked out from the DNA. The profile covers around 30,000 clones, with around 87% appearing a single time and around 10% taken by the ten largest.

The V and J genes are TRBV20-1 and TRBJ1-5; possibly TRBD1 for D (5 bases). Sequenced sample: peripheral blood. This clonotype was sampled from a human donor in a cohort sampled during active COVID-19. The donor label of this sample is uncertain. CDR3 residues: CSASQGWVNQPQHF. The CDR3 coding sequence is TGCAGTGCTAGTCAGGGCTGGGTGAATCAGCCCCAGCATTTT.